This T cell receptor (beta chain) is drawn from a study of PD-L1 blockade in urothelial cancer listed by TCRdb under 2017. Looking at the study overall: Every patient began therapy around 2014 and was given atezolizumab 1,200 mg intravenously every 3 weeks. About 85% of the roughly 29 patients were identified as males with urothelial cancer of bladder origin, and a prior smoking history was reported by 18 of 29 patients. Durable clinical benefit was defined as a progression-free survival longer than 6 months, and TCR features were additionally tested against progression-free survival and overall survival. In the same patients, pretreatment tumors underwent whole exome sequencing and RNA sequencing in addition to TCR sequencing. Patients had an ECOG performance status of 0 or 1 and had received between 0 and 3 prior chemotherapy regimens. Pretreatment blood TCR-seq was available for fewer than 30 patients, at least one posttreatment blood collection was obtained for 24 patients, and tumor TCR-seq was available for 24 patients. Durable clinical benefit was achieved by nine patients but not by the remaining 20. Pretreatment tumor samples, along with matched peripheral blood serially collected before and after atezolizumab treatment, were subjected to TCR sequencing. Blood samples were analyzed at 3 weeks after treatment start (second dose) and at 6 weeks after treatment start. The study, an exploratory multi-omic analysis, examined somatic, immune and clinical correlates of response to PD-L1 blockade with atezolizumab in urothelial cancer. A median of roughly 140,000 T cells and 65,000 to 90,000 unique TCRs was obtained from blood samples, and a median clonality of approximately 0.08 was observed.

Remarks on this clone: Which antigen it targets is not known. No base qualities exist here, and no much larger clone lies one base off it.

To estimate absolute template abundance from read counts, synthetic TCR analog templates were spiked into each PCR. TCRbeta CDR3 regions were amplified from genomic DNA with bias-controlled V and J gene primers using the immunoSEQ assay. Sequencing of rearranged TCRbeta segments was done at approximately 20X coverage. The authors' analysis ran thus. Clustering was used to correct sequencing errors, and CDR3s were annotated against IMGT to assign V, D and J genes. Downstream analyses used only productive TCRbeta rearrangements and left out out-of-frame or stop-codon sequences. To compute clonality, Shannon entropy was normalized by the log of the number of unique productive sequences and then subtracted from one. Fisher's exact test with Benjamini-Hochberg correction, at a threshold of adjusted p below 0.01, was used to find clones that differed between time points or between blood and tumor. This immuneACCESS table, as held by TCRdb, lists in-frame sequences with V and J called but not all clones. Of the missing ones, under half trace to an unresolved V gene in checked studies; the others have no known cause. D and trimming come from the DNA, and the V and J calls and clone size come from that table. The sample data list around 86,000 clones, and roughly 80% of these were observed just once. The top ten hold approximately 7.1% of the sample.

In the paper's terms, the time point label means: pretreatment peripheral blood. A total of about 31 patients with locally advanced or metastatic urothelial carcinoma, treated at Memorial Sloan Kettering on a trial protocol, made up the cohort. Peripheral blood mononuclear cells were collected pretreatment and during treatment, with between 1 and 8 total time points per patient. The Qiagen DNeasy Blood extraction kit was used to purify genomic DNA from total PBMCs and tumor samples. PBMCs were collected pretreatment and during treatment and were isolated and stored as previously described. Study-level results and caveats: Improved progression-free and overall survival was associated with having pretreatment peripheral blood TCR clonality below the median. Among patients with durable benefit, tumor-associated TCR clones showed greater expansion in peripheral blood 3 weeks after treatment started (n = 22, p = 0.022). Because the sample size was small (n ≈ 30) and many of the analyses were exploratory, the results are meant to be hypothesis-generating.

The germline V gene (reference sequence) provides CDR1 MNHNY and CDR2 SVGAGI. The CDR3 numbers 14 residues from cysteine through phenylalanine. CDR3 DNA only is kept here, 42 bases in frame from base 1. V drops 4 bases and J drops 9 bases, leaving 16 bases in between. Sample: PBMCs, taken around atezolizumab (anti-PD-L1) treatment. The origin of this receptor is a middle-aged man with urothelial cancer. Recombination linked TRBV6-6 to TRBJ1-5; tentative D gene TRBD1, with 6 bases matching. The CDR3 region has the sequence CASSSTAGVRPQHF. The DNA is as follows: TGTGCCAGCAGTTCTACCGCAGGGGTAAGGCCCCAGCATTTT.